The rows below give T cell receptor beta chains drawn from one sample of a study of immune cell composition in non-small cell lung cancer. Repertoires were generated with immunoSEQ multiplex PCR, while TCRdb's copy carries only in-frame clones and drops some. The sample records fewer than 8,000 clones, 78% being singletons. Sequenced material: lung tumor tissue. The receptors come from a human donor with non-small cell lung cancer. CDR3s include the opening cysteine and the closing phenylalanine or tryptophan. The order of the fields is V gene, CDR3 protein.

>TRBV18
CASSPATGSVDNEQFF
>TRBV18
CASSPPAGVVKYF
>TRBV30
CAWRRAGGNTGELFF
>TRBV18
CASSPLSSGGDEQFF
>TRBV27
CASSFIQGYSYNEQFF
>TRBV6-1
CASSGQRQMNTEAFF
>TRBV10-1
CASSDDPGARGTEAFF
>TRBV11-1
CASSSDRGRDNEQFF
>TRBV2
CASSLQGTGYGYTF
>TRBV7-6
CASSLVLPPGGELFF
>TRBV30
CAWSVGASGNTIYF
>TRBV5-1
CASRFSGTSGDSSYNEQFF
>TRBV19
CASSMGADYNEQFF
>TRBV18
CASSPMAGGRVETQYF
>TRBV18
CASSPGQVGLWEQYF
>TRBV25-1
CASSEYGETQYF
>TRBV11-2
CASSLGQGFRYGYTF
>TRBV7-2
CASSFQQGNTEAFF
>TRBV5-4
CASSLGGGASDTQYF
>TRBV19
CASSLNQEVNTEAFF
>TRBV10-3
CAISPGPGRGSGGELFF
>TRBV19
CASSDKPREGNYGYTF
>TRBV4-3
CASSQEYSAIGTDTQYF
>TRBV11-2
CASSFRAQYDEQYF
>TRBV28
CASSLQGANYGYTF
>TRBV5-4
CASSPNRGSTDTQYF
>TRBV7-8
CASSLDLSRNTQYF
>TRBV5-1
CASSLVPGYEQYF
>TRBV5-4
CASSLIQAVHEQYF
>TRBV18
CASSPQGNGELFF
>TRBV4-1
CASSRTGGQSSGNTIYF
>TRBV4-2
CASSRSDSYGYTF
>TRBV14
CASSQHNEQFF
>TRBV6-5
CASSYNGVSYNEQFF